The next 5 T cell receptor beta chains were all read from a single sample in a study of blood T cell repertoires in COVID-19. Repertoires were generated with immunoSEQ multiplex PCR, while TCRdb's copy carries only in-frame clones and drops some. Altogether fewer than 250,000 clones are present, 80% to 90% being singletons, with the ten largest covering roughly 0.69%. The sequenced sample consisted of peripheral blood. These receptors were taken from a man aged 35 to 55 with acute or convalescent COVID-19.

The chain joins TRBV6-5 to TRBJ1-2; no clear D. Deletions cut 1 base from V and 5 bases from J, with 14 bases between. Germline V gene lookup returns CDR1 MNHEY and CDR2 SVGAGI. The CDR3 is 15 amino acids. CDR3 region: CASSYLWEAPYGYTF. The CDR3, as DNA: TGTGCCAGCAGTTACTTGTGGGAGGCTCCTTATGGCTACACCTTC.

The rearrangement links TRBV7-2 to TRBJ2-5; D not resolved. V was trimmed by 2 bases and J by 5 bases, leaving 9 bases between them. Germline-derived CDR1 and CDR2 are SGHTA and FQGNSA. The CDR3 covers 13 residues. This CDR3 reads CASSLRPGETQYF. CDR3 in DNA: TGTGCCAGCAGCTTAAGGCCCGGGGAGACCCAGTACTTC.

The chain employs TRBV11-2 and TRBJ2-3, with D maybe TRBD2 (5 bases). Germline CDR1 SGHAT, CDR2 FQNNGV. The CDR3 has 16 residues. V lost 0 bases and J 0 bases, leaving 10 bases between the germline ends. The chain's CDR3 is CASSLEGGLSTDTQYF. The CDR3 nucleotides are TGTGCCAGCAGCTTAGAAGGTGGACTTAGCACAGATACGCAGTATTTT.

This chain joins TRBV12-3 or TRBV12-4 and TRBJ2-1, with 7 bases fitting TRBD1. V was clipped by 5 bases and J by 7 bases; unmatched bases: 5. The CDR3 sequence is 13 residues long. CDR3 in amino acids: CASSSRDRNEQFF. CDR3 bases: TGTGCCAGCAGTAGTCGGGACAGAAATGAGCAGTTCTTC.

V usage is TRBV6-6 and J usage is TRBJ2-2; 8 bases line up with TRBD1. This CDR3 has 15 amino acids. Germline CDR1 is MNHNY and CDR2 is SVGAGI (reference sequence). Unmatched junction bases numbered 9, after V lost 6 bases and J lost 6 bases. CDR3 nucleotide sequence: TGTGCCAGCAGCCAGGGGGCGTTTAGGTCCGGGGAGCTGTTTTTT. This sequence encodes CASSQGAFRSGELFF.